A single sample gave rise to the 19 T cell receptor beta chains below, sequenced in a study of blood T cell repertoires in COVID-19 (dated by TCRdb to 2020 to 2022). The method was the immunoSEQ multiplex PCR assay. Here the immuneACCESS table is served through TCRdb, limited to in-frame sequences with V and J called. Missing clones are a known gap in these copies; in checked studies unresolved V genes cover under half, and the rest lacks a known reason. The sample table holds 250,000 to 350,000 clones, of which roughly 90% were seen once. In total, the top ten clones hold 10% to 12% of the sample. The sequencing input was peripheral blood. Receptor source: a woman under 40 with COVID-19, enrolled during active disease.

In its sample, this clone was seen a few times. The chain is built from TRBV9 and TRBJ2-4; D is possibly TRBD1 (6 bases). The V and J ends lost 3 bases and 9 bases respectively, with 13 bases between them. The CDR3 covers 13 residues. Germline V lookup: CDR1 SGDLS, CDR2 YYNGEE. The CDR3 bases are TGTGCCAGCAGCGGGCCACAGGGCGGCATTCAGTACTTC. Residues: CASSGPQGGIQYF.

The chain employs TRBV9 and TRBJ2-7; TRBD2 aligns across 14 bases. The V gene's germline CDR1 is SGDLS and CDR2 YYNGEE. The CDR3 sequence is 15 residues long. V shed 6 bases and J 5 bases; nucleotides not matched to a gene: 7. CDR3 sequence (DNA): TGTGCCAGCACCGTCGCGGGACTAGCGGGAGACGAGCAGTACTTC. Its translation: CASTVAGLAGDEQYF. Full variable domain (remainder filled in from reference TRBV9 and TRBJ2-7): DSGVTQTPKHLITATGQRVTLRCSPRSGDLSVYWYQQSLDQGLQFLIQYYNGEERAKGNILERFSAQQFPDLHSELNLSSLELGDSALYFCASTVAGLAGDEQYFGPGTRLTVT.

The V and J genes are TRBV30 and TRBJ2-2; D gene ambiguous. With 3 bases removed from V and 6 bases from J, the gap between germline ends came to 8 bases. The length of the CDR3 is 12 residues. Germline V gene data show CDR1 as GTSNPN and CDR2 as SVGIG (reference sequence). The CDR3 DNA is TGTGCCTGGAGGCCCCAGGCCGGGGAGCTGTTTTTT. It codes for CAWRPQAGELFF.

Comments on this clone: A junction boundary mismatches the germline segment, possibly from a read error. The rearrangement uses TRBV28 and TRBJ2-7; 7 nucleotides align to TRBD1. The CDR3 extends over 13 amino acids. Looked up from germline, CDR1 is MDHEN and CDR2 is SYDVKM. The CDR3 DNA reads as TGTGCCAGCAGTCCCTACAGGGGCTATCTCTCGGGGTTC. It is translated as CASSPYRGYLSGF.

The chain links TRBV4-1 to TRBJ1-2; D is perhaps TRBD1 (5 bases). The CDR3 is made up of 14 amino acids. V lost 4 bases, J lost 4 bases, and 13 bases lay in between. The germline V gene encodes CDR1 MGHRA and CDR2 YSYEKL. The CDR3 region has the DNA TGCGCCAGCAGCCGCGGCCAGGGAGGCTATGGCTACACCTTC. Residues: CASSRGQGGYGYTF.

The CDR3 DNA reads as TGTGCCAGCAGCTCATCAGAGGGAGACGAGCAGTACTTC. It encodes CASSSSEGDEQYF. V and J are TRBV5-5 and TRBJ2-7, with a weak D call TRBD2 (5 bases). CDR1 is SGHKS and CDR2 is YYEKEE in the germline V gene (reference sequence). CDR3 length: 13 residues. V was trimmed by 3 bases and J by 5 bases, leaving 12 bases between them.

The chain employs TRBV28 and TRBJ1-5, with D unclear. This CDR3 is built from 12 residues. The germline gives CDR1 MDHEN, CDR2 SYDVKM. The ends were cut back, 3 bases at V and 7 bases at J, with 7 bases in the middle. For the CDR3, the DNA is TGTGCCAGCAGTTTGGGTAGCCAGCCCCAGCATTTT. It specifies CASSLGSQPQHF. Together with reference TRBV28 and TRBJ1-5, the CDR3 gives the full variable domain: DVKVTQSSRYLVKRTGEKVFLECVQDMDHENMFWYRQDPGLGLRLIYFSYDVKMKEKGDIPEGYSVSREKKERFSLILESASTNQTSMYLCASSLGSQPQHFGDGTRLSIL.

This clone showed up just a few times. This chain connects TRBV30 to TRBJ2-3; possible D gene TRBD2, 6 bases. Germline V gene sequence: CDR1 GTSNPN, CDR2 SVGIG (reference sequence). The CDR3 totals 12 residues. V dropped 5 bases and J dropped 4 bases, with 10 bases sitting between them. CDR3 residues: CAWGDSADTQYF. In DNA form, the CDR3 reads TGTGCCTGGGGGGACTCGGCAGATACGCAGTATTTT.

The chain uses TRBV7-9 and TRBJ1-2, with D possibly matching TRBD1 (6 bases). The CDR3 loop spans 13 amino acids. Germline V lookup: CDR1 SEHNR, CDR2 FQNEAQ (reference sequence). Deletions cut 1 base from V and 8 bases from J, with 11 bases between. This CDR3 is CASSLENRDGYTF. CDR3 nucleotide sequence: TGTGCCAGCAGCTTAGAGAACAGGGACGGCTACACCTTC.

CDR3 protein: CASSLRLAGVVYNEQFF. CDR3 sequence (DNA): TGTGCCAGCAGTTTACGGCTAGCGGGAGTGGTCTACAATGAGCAGTTCTTC. This chain joins TRBV28 and TRBJ2-1, with 10 bases fitting TRBD2. CDR3 length: 17 amino acids. The V and J ends lost 2 bases and 3 bases, in that order; junction bases with no gene match: 7. The V gene's germline CDR1 is MDHEN and CDR2 SYDVKM.

V gene TRBV4-1 combines with J gene TRBJ2-7; TRBD2 aligns across 10 bases. V gave up 1 base and J gave up 5 bases; unmatched junction bases: 8. Germline values: CDR1 MGHRA, CDR2 YSYEKL. This CDR3 is built from 16 residues. CDR3 loop: CASSQVPSGSRDEQYF. The CDR3 DNA follows: TGCGCCAGCAGCCAAGTTCCTAGCGGGAGTAGAGACGAGCAGTACTTC.

This chain connects TRBV11-2 to TRBJ2-1, with D perhaps TRBD1 (6 bases). This CDR3 is 15 amino acids long. Trimming removed 1 base at V and 4 bases at J, with 11 bases between. Germline CDR1 reads SGHAT; CDR2 reads FQNNGV. The CDR3 region is CASSLGQDPYNEQFF. DNA for the CDR3: TGTGCCAGCAGCTTAGGACAGGACCCTTACAATGAGCAGTTCTTC. The whole variable domain, filled in from reference TRBV11-2 and TRBJ2-1, reads EAGVAQSPRYKIIEKRQSVAFWCNPISGHATLYWYQQILGQGPKLLIQFQNNGVVDDSQLPKDRFSAERLKGVDSTLKIQPAKLEDSAVYLCASSLGQDPYNEQFFGPGTRLTVL.

The chain uses TRBV3-1 (or the pseudogene TRBV3-2) and TRBJ1-1; 9 bases are shared with TRBD1. The V and J ends lost 4 bases and 5 bases, in that order; junction bases with no gene match: 8. The germline gives CDR1 LGHDT, CDR2 YNNKEL (reference sequence). The CDR3 is 15 amino acids. CDR3 protein: CASSPNVGQGTEAFF. The CDR3, as DNA: TGTGCCAGCAGCCCTAACGTCGGACAGGGGACTGAAGCTTTCTTT.

J is TRBJ2-7 and V is TRBV19; 9 bases line up with TRBD2. After removal of 7 bases from V and 5 bases from J, the junction contained 12 bases not matched to a gene. Germline V gene lookup returns CDR1 LNHDA and CDR2 SQIVND (reference sequence). The CDR3 contains 15 residues. The CDR3 loop reads CASIVGIAGEDEQYF. The CDR3 coding sequence is TGTGCCAGTATTGTGGGGATAGCGGGAGAGGACGAGCAGTACTTC.

The chain recombines TRBV30 with TRBJ1-2, with D unclear. V lost 5 bases, J lost 8 bases, and 21 bases lay in between. Per the germline V gene, CDR1 is GTSNPN and CDR2 is SVGIG (reference sequence). This CDR3 comprises 14 residues. In DNA form, the CDR3 reads TGTGCCTGGTCCCCCGAGGTTCGGAGTGCGGGCTACACCTTC. This translates into CAWSPEVRSAGYTF.

The chain joins TRBV7-8 to TRBJ2-5; unclear D gene. Looked up from germline, CDR1 is SGHVS and CDR2 is FQNEAQ. The CDR3 totals 13 residues. V was pared by 6 bases and J by 1 base, with 9 bases between. The CDR3 DNA is TGTGCCAGCAGACCAGATTCCCAAGAGACCCAGTACTTC. It specifies CASRPDSQETQYF.

The rearrangement uses TRBV21-1 and TRBJ1-2. TRBV21-1 is a pseudogene. The CDR3 is 15 amino acids. The CDR3 here is CASSPGGQGPYGYTF. CDR3 sequence (DNA): TGTGCCAGCAGCCCGGGAGGGCAGGGCCCCTATGGCTACACCTTC.

The gene calls are TRBV24-1 and TRBJ1-4, with 7 bases identical to TRBD1. This CDR3 contains 13 residues. Germline V gene sequence: CDR1 KGHDR, CDR2 SFDVKD. Trimming cost V 3 bases and J 10 bases; bases outside gene matches: 4. The CDR3: CATSDHRGGKLFF. The DNA of the CDR3 is TGTGCCACCAGTGATCACAGGGGCGGAAAACTGTTTTTT.

The genes are TRBV5-1 and TRBJ2-7; D is possibly TRBD1 (6 bases). The V end was cut by 3 bases, the J end by 2 bases, with 18 bases between. The CDR3 has 16 residues. CDR1 is SGHRS and CDR2 is YFSETQ in the germline V gene. CDR3 protein: CASSSSTRGSPYEQYF. The CDR3 DNA is TGCGCCAGCAGCTCCTCCACAAGGGGGTCTCCCTACGAGCAGTACTTC.